The 5 T cell receptor beta chains presented below share a single source sample, sequenced in a study of T cells after yellow fever vaccination. TCRdb ran MiXCR on the 5' RACE reads and lists one entry per CDR3 protein. The profile covers hundreds of thousands of distinct CDR3 sequences, with about 5% appearing a single time and roughly 3% taken by the ten largest. Sample: CD4+ T cells sorted from PBMCs, taken on the day of the yellow fever booster vaccination. The receptors derive from a man younger than 35 who received the YFV17D yellow fever vaccine.

On this clonotype itself: One end of the junction does not line up with germline, which may come from a read error. The rearrangement joins TRBV3-1 to TRBJ1-4; possible D gene TRBD1, 5 bases. The CDR3 extends over 13 amino acids. Germline V gene lookup returns CDR1 LGHDT and CDR2 YNNKEL (reference sequence). The CDR3: CASQGGERIFPLF. CDR3 nucleotides: TGTGCCAGCCAGGGCGGTGAGCGAATCTTCCCCCTATTT. The full variable domain, its missing parts supplied by reference TRBV3-1 and TRBJ1-4, is DTAVSQTPKYLVTQMGNDKSIKCEQNLGHDTMYWYKQDSKKFLKIMFSYNNKELIINETVPNRFSPKSPDKAHLNLHINSLELGDSAVYFCASQGGERIFPLFGSGTQLSVL.

This clonotype was counted only a few times. The rearrangement links TRBV20-1 to TRBJ2-5; the D gene could be TRBD1 or TRBD2 (5 bases each). Trimming pared 0 bases from V and 5 bases from J, leaving 7 bases between. This CDR3 contains 12 residues. Per the germline V gene, CDR1 is DFQATT and CDR2 is SNEGSKA (reference sequence). The DNA for the CDR3 is TGCAGTGCTAGAGAGGGGGAGGAGACCCAGTACTTC. As protein: CSAREGEETQYF.

This clonotype was picked up a small number of times. V usage is TRBV19 and J usage is TRBJ1-1, with a weak D call TRBD1 (5 bases). Germline V gene data show CDR1 as LNHDA and CDR2 as SQIVND (reference sequence). CDR3 length equals 13 residues. V was trimmed by 0 bases and J by 5 bases, leaving 7 bases between them. The DNA of the CDR3 is TGTGCCAGTAGTATAGATTGGGGGACTGAAGCTTTCTTT. Translated, it gives CASSIDWGTEAFF.

This clonotype was detected a few times. The CDR3 loop is CASSQGDRDFEQYF. DNA of the CDR3: TGTGCCAGCAGCCAAGGGGACAGGGATTTCGAGCAGTACTTC. The chain recombines TRBV3-1 with TRBJ2-7, with 9 bases matching TRBD1. Trimming at V came to 1 base and at J to 6 bases, leaving 4 bases not matched to a gene. The CDR3 is made up of 14 amino acids. CDR1 and CDR2 from the germline V gene are LGHDT and YNNKEL (reference sequence).

This clonotype was recorded a few times. V and J are TRBV3-1 and TRBJ2-4; D not resolved. The CDR3 covers 15 residues. CDR1 is LGHDT and CDR2 is YNNKEL in the germline V gene (reference sequence). The V gene lost 3 bases and the J gene lost 0 bases, with 9 bases spanning the gap. The CDR3 DNA reads as TGTGCCAGCAGCCATGGGCTCTTAGCCAAAAACATTCAGTACTTC. Protein product: CASSHGLLAKNIQYF.